These 21 T cell receptor beta chains share one sample of origin, sequenced in a study of cytomegalovirus exposure and HLA in healthy donors. 13 Jbeta primers and 60 Vbeta primers were used for the PCR. Profiled with immunoSEQ multiplex PCR; TCRdb holds only in-frame clones, not every one. The sample has approximately 140,000 clones; roughly 78% are singletons. Specimen: PBMCs. These receptors originate from a man aged 40-49 years in good health and CMV-seropositive.

The rearrangement links TRBV5-1 to TRBJ2-3, with 11 bases aligning to TRBD2. V was pared by 0 bases and J by 1 base, with 4 bases of the junction left unmatched. CDR1 and CDR2 (germline): SGHRS, YFSETQ. The CDR3 has 17 amino acids. The DNA of the CDR3 is TGCGCCAGCAGCTTGGTAACTAGCGGGAGTGGCACAGATACGCAGTATTTT. It codes for CASSLVTSGSGTDTQYF.

V is TRBV4-2 and J is TRBJ2-1; TRBD2 matches at 11 bases. Per germline, CDR1 LGHNA and CDR2 YNFKEQ. The ends lost 6 bases at V and 5 bases at J; junction bases unmatched: 3. This CDR3 is built from 14 residues. CDR3 in DNA: TGTGCCAGCAGACCGGGACTAGCGGACAATGAGCAGTTCTTC. This encodes CASRPGLADNEQFF.

The gene calls are TRBV6-5 and TRBJ1-2; D remains ambiguous. The CDR3 loop spans 15 amino acids. CDR1 and CDR2 (germline): MNHEY, SVGAGI. The V end was cut by 6 bases, the J end by 3 bases, with 17 bases between. CDR3 bases: TGTGCCAGCAGCCGGTGGAGGGTGCGAGACTATGGCTACACCTTC. Translated: CASSRWRVRDYGYTF.

DNA of the CDR3: TGTGCCAGCATGGGGTGGGGACTAGCCGATTACGAGCAGTACTTC. Protein product: CASMGWGLADYEQYF. The rearrangement joins TRBV28 to TRBJ2-7; 9 bases are shared with TRBD2. CDR1 is MDHEN and CDR2 is SYDVKM in the germline V gene. V lost 7 bases to trimming and J lost 4 bases; unmatched junction nucleotides: 11. The CDR3 consists of 15 residues.

This clone has more than one count but fewer than ten. The chain joins TRBV5-4 to TRBJ2-7; TRBD1 is a possible D gene (6 bases). Germline CDR1 and CDR2: SGHNT and YYREEE (reference sequence). V shed 4 bases and J shed 0 bases, with 14 bases lying between them. CDR3 length: 15 residues. The CDR3 DNA is TGTGCCAGCAGCCGAGGACAGCCGATCTCCTACGAGCAGTACTTC. It yields the protein CASSRGQPISYEQYF.

The rearrangement uses TRBV6-1 and TRBJ2-1; TRBD2 matches 13 bases. Germline V gene sequence: CDR1 MNHNS, CDR2 SASEGT. The CDR3 extends over 19 amino acids. V lost 4 bases, J lost 8 bases, and 17 bases stayed unmatched. The CDR3: CASSAGEWGLAGSVDEQFF. For the CDR3, the DNA is TGTGCCAGCAGTGCCGGCGAGTGGGGACTAGCGGGATCGGTCGATGAGCAGTTCTTC.

This sequence joins TRBV2 and TRBJ2-2; 10 bases fit TRBD2. The CDR3 has 15 residues. CDR1 is SNHLY and CDR2 is FYNNEI in the germline V gene. J gave up 4 bases and V 3 bases, and 2 bases lay outside the gene matches. CDR3 sequence (DNA): TGTGCCAGCAGTGAGTCTAGCGGGAGCACCGGGGAGCTGTTTTTT. This codes for CASSESSGSTGELFF.

This chain links TRBV5-1 with TRBJ2-4; tentative D call: TRBD2 (6 bases). CDR3 length: 16 amino acids. V lost 4 bases, J lost 2 bases, and 16 bases lay in between. Per germline, CDR1 SGHRS and CDR2 YFSETQ. The CDR3 nucleotides are TGCGCCAGCAGCAGAACAGTTGGCGGGACCAAAAACATTCAGTACTTC. Translating gives CASSRTVGGTKNIQYF.

The V call is TRBV27, the J call TRBJ1-2; D not resolved. The germline V and J ends were trimmed by 4 bases and 3 bases, with 12 bases remaining between them. From germline, CDR1 is MNHEY and CDR2 SMNVEV (reference sequence). The CDR3 has 14 residues. This chain's CDR3 is CASSYGTGDYGYTF. Here the CDR3 DNA reads TGTGCCAGCAGTTACGGCACCGGAGACTATGGCTACACCTTC.

The chain combines TRBV10-3 with TRBJ2-5; unclear D gene. Per germline, CDR1 ENHRY and CDR2 SYGVKD. The CDR3 sequence is 15 residues long. Trimming took 6 bases from V and 1 from J, leaving 15 bases between them. This chain's CDR3 is CAISDHTGVQETQYF. The DNA for the CDR3 is TGTGCCATCAGCGATCACACCGGAGTCCAAGAGACCCAGTACTTC.

V usage is TRBV28 and J usage is TRBJ1-4; TRBD1 agrees at 9 bases. Looked up from germline, CDR1 is MDHEN and CDR2 is SYDVKM. The CDR3 totals 14 residues. Germline trimming cut 3 bases from V and 5 bases from J; bases unmatched to any gene: 1. CDR3 sequence (DNA): TGTGCCAGCAGTTTGGGACAGGGCAATGAAAAACTGTTTTTT. As protein: CASSLGQGNEKLFF.

This chain uses TRBV7-3 with TRBJ2-5; D remains unclear. The CDR3 has 13 amino acids. The germline CDR1 and CDR2 sequences are SGHTA and FQGTGA. The V end was cut by 4 bases, the J end by 5 bases, with 11 bases between. The CDR3 coding sequence is TGTGCCAGCAGCTCCCCTTTGGGCGAGACCCAGTACTTC. This gives the protein CASSSPLGETQYF.

The chain couples TRBV28 to TRBJ2-1; TRBD2 agrees at 11 bases. The CDR3 contains 15 residues. J was trimmed by 7 bases and V by 2 bases; bases with no gene match: 4. Germline lookup yields CDR1 MDHEN and CDR2 SYDVKM. CDR3 protein: CASSLQLAGVNEQFF. DNA for the CDR3: TGTGCCAGCAGTTTACAACTAGCGGGAGTAAATGAGCAGTTCTTC.

This clone was observed a single time. The chain carries TRBV29-1 and TRBJ2-7; possible D gene TRBD2, 6 bases. Deletions cut 4 bases from V and 2 bases from J, with 12 bases between. There are 13 residues in the CDR3. Germline lookup yields CDR1 SQVTM and CDR2 ANQGSEA. The CDR3 loop reads CSVVPGRAYEQYF. The DNA for the CDR3 is TGCAGCGTTGTCCCCGGGAGAGCCTACGAGCAGTACTTC.

V gene TRBV6-5 combines with J gene TRBJ1-1; D is possibly TRBD1 (5 bases). Germline values: CDR1 MNHEY, CDR2 SVGAGI. V was shortened by 2 bases and J by 5 bases, with 12 bases between the two germline ends. The CDR3 sequence is 14 residues long. CDR3 sequence reads: CASSYAGMGTEAFF. As DNA, the CDR3 is TGTGCCAGCAGTTACGCAGGGATGGGGACTGAAGCTTTCTTT.

J is TRBJ2-1 and V is TRBV9; 7 positions match TRBD1. CDR3 length: 15 amino acids. Per germline, CDR1 SGDLS and CDR2 YYNGEE. J was trimmed by 2 bases and V by 4 bases; bases with no gene match: 6. The CDR3 here is CASSTWDSPYNEQFF. The CDR3, as DNA: TGTGCCAGCAGCACCTGGGACAGCCCCTACAATGAGCAGTTCTTC.

The chain joins TRBV27 to TRBJ2-7, with D maybe TRBD2 (6 bases). The CDR3 is 11 amino acids. V gave up 10 bases and J gave up 12 bases, with 19 bases separating them. From germline, CDR1 is MNHEY and CDR2 SMNVEV (reference sequence). DNA for the CDR3: TGTGCCACGGACTCGGGAGTAAGGTTGTACTTC. Its protein is CATDSGVRLYF.

V gene TRBV18 combines with J gene TRBJ1-5, with TRBD1 matching over 9 bases. There are 16 residues in the CDR3. Germline V CDR1 and CDR2: KGHSH, LQKENI. Germline trimming cut 3 bases from V and 7 bases from J; bases unmatched to any gene: 10. DNA of the CDR3: TGTGCCAGCTCACCGCGGGGACAGGGACTAGGGCAGCCCCAGCATTTT. Its translation is CASSPRGQGLGQPQHF.

CDR3 DNA sequence: TGTGCCAGTAGTACGACCGCTTGGGACAGGGGAAAAATAAACTATGGCTACACCTTC. It is translated as CASSTTAWDRGKINYGYTF. The chain joins TRBV19 to TRBJ1-2; TRBD1 agrees at 10 bases. This CDR3 has 19 amino acids. CDR1 is LNHDA, CDR2 SQIVND, per germline (reference sequence). The V and J ends lost 4 bases and 2 bases, in that order; junction bases with no gene match: 16. Supplemented by reference TRBV19 and TRBJ1-2, the full variable domain reads DGGITQSPKYLFRKEGQNVTLSCEQNLNHDAMYWYRQDPGQGLRLIYYSQIVNDFQKGDIAEGYSVSREKKESFPLTVTSAQKNPTAFYLCASSTTAWDRGKINYGYTFGSGTRLTVV.

The V call is TRBV4-1, the J call TRBJ2-5, with D possibly TRBD1 on 5 matching bases. The germline CDR1 and CDR2 sequences are MGHRA and YSYEKL. The CDR3 contains 15 residues. Trimming removed 0 bases from V and 1 base from J, with 9 bases in between. CDR3 loop: CASSQDQGFQETQYF. The CDR3 coding sequence is TGCGCCAGCAGCCAAGATCAGGGCTTCCAAGAGACCCAGTACTTC.

The rearrangement uses TRBV4-3 and TRBJ2-2; no reliable D call. Trimming removed 1 base from V and 7 bases from J, with 10 bases in between. The germline V gene has CDR1 LGHNA and CDR2 YSLEER. The CDR3 consists of 14 residues. The chain's CDR3 is CASSQAEVLGELFF. In DNA form, the CDR3 reads TGCGCCAGCAGCCAAGCTGAGGTGCTCGGGGAGCTGTTTTTT.